This T cell receptor (beta chain) was identified during a study of shared clonotypes between healthy human individuals. Trimming removed 5 bases from V and 4 bases from J; junction bases left unmatched: 4. The CDR3 spans 15 residues. Germline V gene data show CDR1 as SGHAT and CDR2 as FQNNGV. Original handling: From ImmunoSEQ came sequences covering only the junction and carrying no quality scores, so filtering differed. This table comes from immunoSEQ multiplex PCR, and its TCRdb copy is limited to in-frame clones, with some not included. V and J calls plus clone size are reproduced from that table; the DNA served to infer D and trimming. The data show about 1.1 million clones, 60% to 85% seen once.

This receptor was taken from a man in his late teens or twenties in good health. Some clones in this sample may be carry-over from other donors' samples. Sequencing was carried out using memory CD4+ T cells from PBMCs. Subset meaning: CD45RA-negative fraction. The chain has TRBV11-2 and TRBJ2-7; 14 bases map to TRBD2. The CDR3 reads CASSPGTSGRYEQYF. The CDR3 DNA follows: TGTGCCAGCAGCCCAGGGACTAGCGGGAGATACGAGCAGTACTTC.